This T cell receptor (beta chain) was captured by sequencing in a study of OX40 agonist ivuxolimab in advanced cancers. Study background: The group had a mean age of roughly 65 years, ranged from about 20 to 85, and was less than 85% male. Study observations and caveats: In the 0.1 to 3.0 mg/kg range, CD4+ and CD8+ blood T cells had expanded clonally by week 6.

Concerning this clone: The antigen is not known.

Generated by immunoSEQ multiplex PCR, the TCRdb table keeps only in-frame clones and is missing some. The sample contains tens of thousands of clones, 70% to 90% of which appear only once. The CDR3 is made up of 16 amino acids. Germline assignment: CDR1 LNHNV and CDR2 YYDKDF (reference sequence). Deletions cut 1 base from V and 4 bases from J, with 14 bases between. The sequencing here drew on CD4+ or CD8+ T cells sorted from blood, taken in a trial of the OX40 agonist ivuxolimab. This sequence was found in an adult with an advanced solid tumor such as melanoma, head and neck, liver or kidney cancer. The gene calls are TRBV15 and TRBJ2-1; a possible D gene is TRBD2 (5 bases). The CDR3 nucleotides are TGTGCCACCAGCAGAGTTTCAAGCGGACTTTACAATGAGCAGTTCTTC. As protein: CATSRVSSGLYNEQFF.